The 29 T cell receptor beta chains below were found in one sample sequenced in a study of cytomegalovirus exposure and HLA in healthy donors. Both 60 Vbeta primers and 13 Jbeta primers went into the PCR. TCRdb's table, derived via immunoSEQ multiplex PCR, lists solely in-frame clones and lacks some. The sample has roughly 120,000 clones; 67% are singletons. Material for sequencing was PBMCs. These TCRs come from a man between 18 and 29 years old in good health and CMV-seropositive.

The rearrangement links TRBV21-1 to TRBJ2-5; TRBD2, the table's D call, lacks a check against the DNA. TRBV21-1 represents a pseudogene. The CDR3 runs to 20 residues. The CDR3 loop reads CASSKLRLPPSGVSGETQYF. For the CDR3, the DNA is TGTGCCAGCAGCAAACTCCGACTACCCCCTAGCGGGGTGTCGGGCGAGACCCAGTACTTC.

Comment on this clone: At one of its ends the junction is not consistent with the germline gene, which may arise from a read error. Other DNA sequences from this sample encode an identical CDR3 as well. V is TRBV10-1 and J is TRBJ1-1, with 7 positions matching TRBD1. CDR1 and CDR2 from the germline V gene are WNHNN and SYGVQD (reference sequence). The CDR3 is made up of 12 amino acids. CDR3 protein: CASSPTGFEAFF. The CDR3 DNA is TGCGCCAGCAGCCCGACAGGGTTTGAAGCCTTCTTT.

V is TRBV6-5 and J is TRBJ1-3; D gene ambiguous. Trimming shortened V by 0 bases and J by 2 bases, and 8 bases separated the two germline ends. The CDR3 is made up of 15 amino acids. Germline values: CDR1 MNHEY, CDR2 SVGAGI. CDR3 amino acids: CASSYSLEAGNTIYF. The CDR3 DNA is TGTGCCAGCAGTTACTCGCTGGAGGCTGGAAACACCATATATTTT.

The genes are TRBV13 and TRBJ1-6; weak D call: TRBD1 (5 bases). This CDR3 is 17 amino acids long. The germline V gene has CDR1 PRHDT and CDR2 FYEKMQ (reference sequence). V lost 7 bases, J lost 7 bases, and 23 bases lay in between. CDR3 sequence (DNA): TGTGCCAGCACCCCCTGGGGCAGCCAAACGAAAAATTCACCCCTCCACTTT. Its protein product is CASTPWGSQTKNSPLHF.

V gene TRBV5-4 combines with J gene TRBJ2-4; D might be TRBD1 (6 bases). Germline V gene data show CDR1 as SGHNT and CDR2 as YYREEE (reference sequence). Trimming removed 2 bases at V and 7 bases at J, with 19 bases between. The CDR3 has 16 amino acids. The CDR3 region is CASSFFGTLNANIQYF. The DNA of the CDR3 is TGTGCCAGCAGCTTTTTTGGGACATTGAACGCCAACATTCAGTACTTC.

The rearrangement links TRBV6-5 to TRBJ1-5; 8 bases are a match to TRBD1. This CDR3 is built from 15 residues. The junction had 5 bases not matched to a gene; V was cut back by 0 bases and J by 7 bases. The germline gives CDR1 MNHEY, CDR2 SVGAGI. The CDR3, as DNA: TGTGCCAGCAGTTACTCGAACAGGGGGAGGCAGCCCCAGCATTTT. This gives the protein CASSYSNRGRQPQHF.

This sequence joins TRBV5-1 and TRBJ2-1; D gene unclear. The germline V and J ends were trimmed by 0 bases and 2 bases, with 6 bases remaining between them. This CDR3 spans 14 amino acids. The germline V gene has CDR1 SGHRS and CDR2 YFSETQ. CDR3 nucleotide sequence: TGCGCCAGCAGCTTGGTCGACACCTACAATGAGCAGTTCTTC. As protein: CASSLVDTYNEQFF.

The V gene is TRBV4-1, the J gene TRBJ2-1; D is possibly TRBD1 (6 bases). V lost 4 bases, J lost 0 bases, and 10 bases lay in between. CDR3 length equals 15 residues. CDR1 MGHRA and CDR2 YSYEKL come from the germline V gene. Here the CDR3 DNA reads TGCGCCAGCAGCCTCACAGGGAGCTCCTACAATGAGCAGTTCTTC. Its translation is CASSLTGSSYNEQFF.

J is TRBJ1-1 and V is TRBV15; possible D gene TRBD1, 6 bases. Looked up from germline, CDR1 is LNHNV and CDR2 is YYDKDF (reference sequence). CDR3 length equals 16 residues. V was cut by 0 bases and J by 6 bases, with 17 bases left in between. CDR3 in DNA: TGTGCCACCAGCAGAGATCGTGAGGGGGGGTTCTCTGAAGCTTTCTTT. This codes for CATSRDREGGFSEAFF.

This clone appeared a single time. The chain carries TRBV6-5 and TRBJ1-4, with unresolved D. This CDR3 spans 14 amino acids. Germline CDR1 is MNHEY and CDR2 is SVGAGI. V gave up 6 bases and J gave up 8 bases, with 16 bases separating them. Here the CDR3 DNA reads TGTGCCAGCAGACCGTTGACTGTTCCCGAAAAACTGTTTTTT. This encodes CASRPLTVPEKLFF.

The chain links TRBV30 to TRBJ1-4, with TRBD1 matching over 7 bases. The V and J ends lost 2 bases and 7 bases, in that order; junction bases with no gene match: 16. The V gene's germline CDR1 is GTSNPN and CDR2 SVGIG (reference sequence). The length of the CDR3 is 17 residues. This CDR3 reads CAWSTLDPGQWGEKLFF. In DNA, the CDR3 is TGTGCCTGGAGTACTCTCGATCCGGGACAGTGGGGTGAAAAACTGTTTTTT.

V and J are TRBV19 and TRBJ1-5; possibly TRBD1 for D (6 bases). Trimming took off 3 bases at V and 6 bases at J, with 12 bases between the two ends. This CDR3 is 14 amino acids long. Germline V gives CDR1 LNHDA, CDR2 SQIVND (reference sequence). CDR3 sequence: CASSMGGGGQPQHF. The CDR3 region has the DNA TGTGCCAGTAGTATGGGGGGCGGGGGTCAGCCCCAGCATTTT.

V is TRBV11-3 and J is TRBJ2-5; D is unclear. CDR3 length: 11 residues. CDR1 and CDR2 (germline): SGHNT, YENEEA. V was shortened by 5 bases and J by 5 bases, with 6 bases between the two germline ends. The CDR3 coding sequence is TGTGCCAGCAGCCGCCGGGAGACCCAGTACTTC. Encoded protein: CASSRRETQYF.

This clone was counted between two and nine times. This chain connects TRBV6-5 to TRBJ2-5; tentatively, D is TRBD1 (5 bases). Germline lookup yields CDR1 MNHEY and CDR2 SVGAGI. Deletions cut 3 bases from V and 2 bases from J, with 7 bases between. The CDR3 spans 13 residues. The CDR3 DNA reads TGTGCCAGCAGTTATGGACATCAAGAGACCCAGTACTTC. Translating gives CASSYGHQETQYF.

This clone has a handful of counts. This chain uses TRBV5-1 with TRBJ2-5; 11 nucleotides align to TRBD2. This CDR3 is 17 amino acids long. V lost 4 bases to trimming and J lost 4 bases; unmatched junction nucleotides: 12. The germline gives CDR1 SGHRS, CDR2 YFSETQ. This CDR3 is CASSPRPTSGVGETQYF. The CDR3 DNA sequence: TGCGCCAGCAGCCCCCGGCCGACTAGCGGGGTGGGAGAGACCCAGTACTTC.

The rearrangement links TRBV5-1 to TRBJ2-3; 9 nucleotides match TRBD2. This CDR3 is built from 17 residues. Germline CDR1 is SGHRS and CDR2 is YFSETQ. Trimming removed 3 bases from V and 4 bases from J; junction bases left unmatched: 12. CDR3 protein: CASSSALTGTSSDTQYF. The CDR3, as DNA: TGCGCCAGCAGCTCGGCGCTGACCGGGACTAGCTCAGATACGCAGTATTTT.

This clone was counted between two and nine times. The J gene is TRBJ2-4, the V gene TRBV29-1, with 7 bases fitting TRBD1. This CDR3 comprises 13 residues. The V gene end was trimmed by 4 bases and the J gene end by 1 base; junction bases not matched to a gene: 1. Germline CDR1 SQVTM, CDR2 ANQGSEA. CDR3 loop: CSVADRAKNIQYF. DNA of the CDR3: TGCAGCGTTGCGGACAGGGCCAAAAACATTCAGTACTTC.

The chain uses TRBV29-1 and TRBJ1-3; D gene ambiguous. V was shortened by 4 bases and J by 4 bases, with 17 bases between the two germline ends. This CDR3 has 15 amino acids. Per the germline V gene, CDR1 is SQVTM and CDR2 is ANQGSEA. CDR3 protein: CSVGKVSGYGNTIYF. As DNA, the CDR3 is TGCAGCGTTGGCAAGGTTTCGGGGTACGGAAACACCATATATTTT.

V and J are TRBV2 and TRBJ2-3; 10 nucleotides agree with TRBD1. The CDR3 consists of 17 residues. Germline V lookup: CDR1 SNHLY, CDR2 FYNNEI. V was clipped by 10 bases and J by 2 bases; unmatched bases: 15. CDR3 region: CAKPGQGTSGTTDTQYF. The CDR3 region has the DNA TGTGCCAAACCGGGACAGGGGACCAGCGGGACCACAGATACGCAGTATTTT.

The chain carries TRBV5-4 and TRBJ1-1; D unresolved. Trimming shortened V by 0 bases and J by 1 base, and 7 bases separated the two germline ends. The CDR3 sequence is 14 residues long. Looked up from germline, CDR1 is SGHNT and CDR2 is YYREEE (reference sequence). The CDR3 DNA sequence: TGTGCCAGCAGCTTGGTAGCTCAGAACACTGAAGCTTTCTTT. It specifies CASSLVAQNTEAFF.

J is TRBJ1-2 and V is TRBV7-9; 8 nucleotides match TRBD1. The V gene's germline CDR1 is SEHNR and CDR2 FQNEAQ (reference sequence). The ends lost 6 bases at V and 8 bases at J; junction bases unmatched: 5. CDR3 length equals 12 residues. This chain's CDR3 is CASRPDRDGYTF. The CDR3 DNA sequence: TGTGCCAGCAGGCCGGACAGGGACGGCTACACCTTC.

The V and J genes are TRBV6-6 and TRBJ2-1, with a weak D call TRBD1 (6 bases). The V end was cut by 2 bases, the J end by 9 bases, with 17 bases between. The CDR3 extends over 15 amino acids. Germline V gene lookup returns CDR1 MNHNY and CDR2 SVGAGI (reference sequence). The CDR3 loop reads CASSYEYRVASEQFF. CDR3 in DNA: TGTGCCAGCAGTTACGAGTACAGGGTCGCCAGTGAGCAGTTCTTC.

The genes are TRBV7-2 and TRBJ1-6; 7 positions match TRBD1. V trimming: 1 base; J trimming: 9 bases; junction bases outside the gene matches: 12. The CDR3 spans 17 residues. Germline loops: CDR1 SGHTA, CDR2 FQGNSA. This CDR3 reads CASSLGGQAGPSSPLHF. CDR3 nucleotides: TGTGCCAGCAGCTTAGGAGGACAGGCAGGCCCCAGTTCACCCCTCCACTTT.

V usage is TRBV2 and J usage is TRBJ1-5; maybe TRBD1 (6 bases). The germline CDR1 and CDR2 sequences are SNHLY and FYNNEI. The V end lost 6 bases, the J end lost 11 bases, and 14 bases lay between the germline ends. The CDR3 is made up of 12 amino acids. The CDR3 reads CASRNQGRAQHF. The CDR3 DNA reads as TGTGCCAGCAGGAATCAGGGGCGAGCCCAGCATTTT.

The chain recombines TRBV11-3 with TRBJ2-2; 7 bases match TRBD1. V lost 3 bases to trimming and J lost 4 bases; unmatched junction nucleotides: 2. The CDR3 runs to 14 residues. Looked up from germline, CDR1 is SGHNT and CDR2 is YENEEA. CDR3 sequence: CASSFRDSTGELFF. The CDR3 DNA follows: TGTGCCAGCAGCTTCCGGGACAGCACCGGGGAGCTGTTTTTT.

The rearrangement links TRBV27 to TRBJ2-1, with 13 positions matching TRBD2. CDR3 length: 18 residues. Germline-derived CDR1 and CDR2 are MNHEY and SMNVEV (reference sequence). V lost 1 base to trimming and J lost 6 bases; unmatched junction nucleotides: 9. CDR3 DNA sequence: TGTGCCAGCAGTTTATTTAAAGGAGGGACTAGCGGGGCCAATGAGCAGTTCTTC. It yields the protein CASSLFKGGTSGANEQFF.

This rearrangement joins TRBV7-9 to TRBJ1-6; D is possibly TRBD1 (6 bases). Germline V lookup: CDR1 SEHNR, CDR2 FQNEAQ (reference sequence). The V end was cut by 5 bases, the J end by 4 bases, with 18 bases between. The CDR3 sequence is 17 residues long. The DNA of the CDR3 is TGTGCCAGCAGCCTCCCCCAGGGGCCGCCTTATAATTCACCCCTCCACTTT. Its translation is CASSLPQGPPYNSPLHF.

V gene TRBV7-9 combines with J gene TRBJ1-1, with 8 bases lining up with TRBD1. Germline assignment: CDR1 SEHNR and CDR2 FQNEAQ (reference sequence). With V trimmed by 4 bases and J by 7 bases, 8 bases remained unmatched. The CDR3 spans 14 residues. DNA of the CDR3: TGTGCCAGCAGCTGGTCCGGACAGGGAATTGAAGCTTTCTTT. The encoded protein is CASSWSGQGIEAFF.

J is TRBJ2-3 and V is TRBV2, with D perhaps TRBD1 (6 bases). The CDR3 totals 15 residues. In germline, CDR1 is SNHLY, CDR2 FYNNEI. Trimming shortened V by 3 bases and J by 5 bases, and 15 bases separated the two germline ends. CDR3 bases: TGTGCCAGCAGTGACGGAACAGGGTCCGGAGATACGCAGTATTTT. Translation gives CASSDGTGSGDTQYF.